Included here is one TCR beta chain sequence, with context. Per the authors' pipeline: Estimated nucleated cell counts came from reference gene primer amplification. Sequencing was performed with immunoSEQ multiplex PCR; in TCRdb, only in-frame clones are kept and a portion is missing. V and J calls and clone size are given by that table; D and trimming were obtained from the DNA. Here the sample spans some 83,000 clones, around 72% being singletons. Germline V lookup: CDR1 MDHEN, CDR2 SYDVKM. With 4 bases removed from V and 3 bases from J, the gap between germline ends came to 4 bases. The CDR3 totals 11 residues. This specimen comes from a study of blood T cell repertoires in COVID-19. The overall study: The origin of the acute and convalescent COVID-19 samples was the United States, Italy and Spain.

The chain employs TRBV28 and TRBJ2-7; D unresolved. The sequence was obtained from a woman older than 75 with acute or convalescent COVID-19. The sequenced material came from peripheral blood. CDR3 sequence: CASSSFYEQYF. DNA of the CDR3: TGTGCCAGCAGTTCCTTCTACGAGCAGTACTTC.